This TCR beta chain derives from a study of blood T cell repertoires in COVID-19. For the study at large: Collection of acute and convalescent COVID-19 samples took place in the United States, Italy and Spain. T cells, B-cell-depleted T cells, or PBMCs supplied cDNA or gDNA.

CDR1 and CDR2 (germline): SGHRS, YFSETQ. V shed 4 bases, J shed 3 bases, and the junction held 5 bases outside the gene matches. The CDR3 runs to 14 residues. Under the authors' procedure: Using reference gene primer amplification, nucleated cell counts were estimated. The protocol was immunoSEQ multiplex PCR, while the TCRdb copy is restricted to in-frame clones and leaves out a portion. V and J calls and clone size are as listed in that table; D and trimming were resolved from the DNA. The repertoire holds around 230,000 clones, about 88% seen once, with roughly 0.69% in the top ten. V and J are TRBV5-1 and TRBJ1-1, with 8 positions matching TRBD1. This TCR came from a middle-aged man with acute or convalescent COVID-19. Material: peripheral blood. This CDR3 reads CASSLQGADTEAFF. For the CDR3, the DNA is TGCGCCAGCAGCCTCCAGGGGGCCGACACTGAAGCTTTCTTT.